Here is one T cell receptor (beta chain) with its context. The antigen is undetermined. TCRdb ran MiXCR on the 5' RACE reads and lists one entry per CDR3 protein. Of 150,000 to 250,000 distinct CDR3 sequences detected, roughly 13% appear once; the ten largest clones hold 15% to 20%. This entry is derived from a study of CD8 T cells in ankylosing spondylitis. Findings of the study overall: Reportedly, significant enrichment of disease-linked clones occurred in matched ankylosing spondylitis synovial fluid. A TCR beta motif made of fewer than ten highly homologous variants seemed typical of ankylosing spondylitis blood.

CDR1 is LNHNV, CDR2 YYDKDF, per germline (reference sequence). V dropped 1 base and J dropped 4 bases, with 17 bases sitting between them. CDR3 length: 16 amino acids. The sequenced sample consisted of blood, either unsorted or a sorted T cell fraction (not recorded which). The chain joins TRBV15 to TRBJ2-7, with a tentative D call TRBD2 (5 bases). The receptor comes from a male donor with ankylosing spondylitis or in good health (not recorded which). The CDR3 here is CATSRVPRTRGYEQYF. The DNA for the CDR3 is TGTGCCACCAGCAGAGTCCCTAGGACCCGCGGGTACGAGCAGTACTTC.